This TCR beta chain was captured in a study of cytotoxic CD8 clonotypes in ibrutinib-treated CLL. Study at large: Following treatment for a median around 11 months, range 6 to 36, response samples were then taken.

Clones were read by immunoSEQ multiplex PCR, and TCRdb kept only the in-frame ones, dropping some. The sample consists of 70,000 to 80,000 clones, around 78% of them appearing once. Trimming at V came to 3 bases and at J to 7 bases, leaving 12 bases not matched to a gene. Germline loops: CDR1 MGHRA, CDR2 YSYEKL. CDR3 length equals 15 residues. The origin of this receptor is a human donor with chronic lymphocytic leukemia. The J gene is TRBJ2-7, the V gene TRBV4-1; 7 bases are shared with TRBD2. The sample here was PBMCs, taken after 24 months of ibrutinib treatment. CDR3 sequence: CASSQGRLAGGEQYF. CDR3 coding DNA: TGCGCCAGCAGCCAGGGAAGACTAGCTGGTGGGGAGCAGTACTTC.